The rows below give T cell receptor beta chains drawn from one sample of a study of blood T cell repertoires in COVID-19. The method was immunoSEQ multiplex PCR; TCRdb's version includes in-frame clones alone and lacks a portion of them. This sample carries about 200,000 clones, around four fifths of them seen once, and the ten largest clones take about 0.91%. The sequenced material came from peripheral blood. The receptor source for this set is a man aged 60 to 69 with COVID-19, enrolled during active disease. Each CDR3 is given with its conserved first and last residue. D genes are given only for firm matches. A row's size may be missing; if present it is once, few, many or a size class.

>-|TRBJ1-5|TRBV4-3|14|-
TGCGCCAGCAGCCAAGATCTTTCCAATCAGCCCCAGCATTTT
CASSQDLSNQPQHF
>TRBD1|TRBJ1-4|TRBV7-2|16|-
TGTGCCAGCAGCTTCGACAGGGGACGGTCTAATGAAAAACTGTTTTTT
CASSFDRGRSNEKLFF
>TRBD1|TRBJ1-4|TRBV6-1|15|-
TGTGCCAGCACCCGAGACAGGGTTAAGAGTGAAAAACTGTTTTTT
CASTRDRVKSEKLFF
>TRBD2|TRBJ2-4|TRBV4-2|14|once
TGTGCCAGCAGCCAGCGGGAGGGCCAAAACATTCAGTACTTC
CASSQREGQNIQYF
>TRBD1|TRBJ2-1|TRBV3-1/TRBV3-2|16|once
TGTGCCAGCAGCCGTATTACAGGGGGCCGACGAAATGAGCAGTTCTTC
CASSRITGGRRNEQFF
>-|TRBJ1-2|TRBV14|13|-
TGTGCCAGCAGCCAAGACAGGGGATATGGCTACACCTTC
CASSQDRGYGYTF
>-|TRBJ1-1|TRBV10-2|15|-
TGCGCCAGCAGTGAGGGGGCCGCCCAGGACACTGAAGCTTTCTTT
CASSEGAAQDTEAFF
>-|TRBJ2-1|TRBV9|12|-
TGTGCCAGCAGCGACTTTTACAATGAGCAGTTCTTC
CASSDFYNEQFF
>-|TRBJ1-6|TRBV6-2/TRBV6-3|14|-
TGTGCCAGCAGTCAGGACAGAAATAATTCACCCCTCCACTTT
CASSQDRNNSPLHF
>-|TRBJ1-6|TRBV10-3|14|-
TGTGCCATCAAATATGGGCAGAATAATTCACCCCTCCACTTT
CAIKYGQNNSPLHF
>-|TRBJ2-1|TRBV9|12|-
TGTGCCAGCAGCGAGAGAGGTTATGAGCAGTTCTTC
CASSERGYEQFF
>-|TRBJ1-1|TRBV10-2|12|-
TGCGCCAGCAGACAGGGTCGCACTGAAGCTTTCTTT
CASRQGRTEAFF
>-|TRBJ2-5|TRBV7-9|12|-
TGTGCCAGCAGCCTCACTAGGAGCCGGCCCAACTTC
CASSLTRSRPNF
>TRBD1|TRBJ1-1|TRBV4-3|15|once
TGCGCCAGCAGCCAGGAAGGGGGCGCGAACACTGAAGCTTTCTTT
CASSQEGGANTEAFF
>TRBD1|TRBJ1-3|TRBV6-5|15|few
TGTGCCAGCAGGTCCGCAAGGACAGGGGGAAACACCATATATTTT
CASRSARTGGNTIYF
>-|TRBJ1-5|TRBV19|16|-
TGTGCCAGTAGTATAGAGGGGGGTCCTAGCAATCAGCCCCAGCATTTT
CASSIEGGPSNQPQHF
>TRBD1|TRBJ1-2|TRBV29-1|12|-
TGCAGCGTTAAGGGACAGGACTATGGCTACACCTTC
CSVKGQDYGYTF
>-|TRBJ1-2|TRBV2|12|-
TGTGCCAGCAGTGAGACAAACCATGGCTACACCTTC
CASSETNHGYTF
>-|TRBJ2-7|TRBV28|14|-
TGTGCCAGCAGTTTACTGGCCGAATCCTACGAGCAGTACTTC
CASSLLAESYEQYF
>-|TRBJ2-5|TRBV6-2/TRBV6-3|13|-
TGTGCCAGCAGTAATGAGGGGGTAGAGACCCAGTACTTC
CASSNEGVETQYF
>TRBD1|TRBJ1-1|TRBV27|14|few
TGTGCCAGCAGTTTGCGACAGGGGAACACTGAAGCTTTCTTT
CASSLRQGNTEAFF
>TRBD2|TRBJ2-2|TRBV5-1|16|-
TGCGCCAGCAGCGAACTAGCGGCATTCAACACCGGGGAGCTGTTTTTT
CASSELAAFNTGELFF
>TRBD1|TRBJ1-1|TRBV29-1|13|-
TGCAGCGTTAGAGGACAGGGATTTGTTGAAGCTTTCTTT
CSVRGQGFVEAFF
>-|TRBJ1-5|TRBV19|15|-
TGTGCCAGTAGTATAGAGCAGAATAGCAATCAGCCCCAGCATTTT
CASSIEQNSNQPQHF
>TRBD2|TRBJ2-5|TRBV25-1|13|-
TGTGCCAGCAGTGAACTAGCGGCGGAGACCCAGTACTTC
CASSELAAETQYF
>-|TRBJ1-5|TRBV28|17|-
TGTGCCAGCAGTTCCCGAATTGGGCCCAGGGATCGTCAGCCCCAGCATTTT
CASSSRIGPRDRQPQHF